This TCR beta chain was captured by sequencing in a study of cytotoxic CD8 clonotypes in ibrutinib-treated CLL. As to this clone: What it binds is unknown.

Germline loops: CDR1 SGHRS, CDR2 YFSETQ. The CDR3 runs to 14 residues. V lost 0 bases, J lost 5 bases, and 9 bases lay in between. The protocol was immunoSEQ multiplex PCR, while the TCRdb copy is restricted to in-frame clones and leaves out a portion. The sample lists roughly 150,000 clones, about 80% seen once, with about 4.9% in the top ten. Study outcomes and limitations: Contraction or stability on treatment was seen for public clonotypes, which were uncommon.

Source: PBMCs, taken after 24 months of ibrutinib treatment. The source of this sequence is a human donor with chronic lymphocytic leukemia. The chain links TRBV5-1 to TRBJ2-1; D may be TRBD1 (6 bases). CDR3: CASSLVKGDNEQFF. The CDR3 nucleotides read TGCGCCAGCAGCTTGGTAAAGGGGGACAATGAGCAGTTCTTC.